The rows below give T cell receptor beta chains drawn from one sample of a study of cytomegalovirus exposure and HLA in healthy donors. Repertoires were generated with immunoSEQ multiplex PCR, while TCRdb's copy carries only in-frame clones and drops some. The sample records fewer than 250,000 clones, approximately 90% being singletons. Sequencing was done on a sample of PBMCs. These receptors were collected from a man between 18 and 35 years old in good health and CMV-seronegative. Each CDR3 is given with its conserved first and last residue. The order of the fields is clone size, D gene, V gene, J gene, CDR3 DNA, CDR3 protein. The D gene is left open where the match is weak. The size field is filled for only some rows; it gives once, few, many or a size class.

NA	NA	TRBV4-1	TRBJ2-7	TGCGCCAGCAGCCAAGATCCCAGCCTAGGGGTCGAGCAGTACTTC	CASSQDPSLGVEQYF
once	NA	TRBV28	TRBJ1-2	TGTGCCAGCAGTTTACTATTCGGGGAGGTTGGCTACACCTTC	CASSLLFGEVGYTF
once	TRBD1	TRBV9	TRBJ2-7	TGTGCCAGCAGCCCTGACAGGGGGTCCCTCTACGAGCAGTACTTC	CASSPDRGSLYEQYF
NA	TRBD1	TRBV27	TRBJ1-2	TGTGCCAGCAGTTTAGGACAGGGTGGCGGCTACACCTTC	CASSLGQGGGYTF
NA	NA	TRBV30	TRBJ1-6	TGTGCCTGGAGTGTTGGAGGGTTTAATTCACCCCTCCACTTT	CAWSVGGFNSPLHF
NA	TRBD2	TRBV7-2	TRBJ2-1	TGTGCCAGCAGCACCCCGGGACTAGCGGGGGGGGATGAGCAGTTCTTC	CASSTPGLAGGDEQFF
NA	TRBD2	TRBV28	TRBJ2-7	TGTGCCAGCTTCCCCACGACAGGGAAGTCGACTAGCGGGACCTACGAGCAGTACTTC	CASFPTTGKSTSGTYEQYF
NA	NA	TRBV28	TRBJ2-7	TGTGCCAGCGGGACGGGGGTAACGGGCTACGAGCAGTACTTC	CASGTGVTGYEQYF
NA	TRBD1	TRBV7-9	TRBJ2-5	TGTGCCAGCAGCTTACGCCCGGGACAGGGGGCTGGGGAGACCCAGTACTTC	CASSLRPGQGAGETQYF
NA	NA	TRBV5-1	TRBJ1-4	TGCGCCAGCACAGGGCTTGATAATGAAAAACTGTTTTTT	CASTGLDNEKLFF
NA	NA	TRBV5-4	TRBJ1-2	TGTGCCAGCAGCTTCTACAGCAACTATGGCTACACCTTC	CASSFYSNYGYTF
NA	NA	TRBV29-1	TRBJ2-7	TGCAGCGTGGGCGCGGGCCAGGGACTCGAGCAGTACTTC	CSVGAGQGLEQYF
NA	TRBD1	TRBV6-1	TRBJ1-5	TGTGCCAGCAGTGCCGGACAGGGAGGCGGTCAGCCCCAGCATTTT	CASSAGQGGGQPQHF
few	TRBD1	TRBV10-1	TRBJ2-7	TGCGCCGGTGGGGACAGCTACGAGCAGTACTTC	CAGGDSYEQYF
NA	TRBD2	TRBV6-6	TRBJ2-1	TGTGCCAGTAGATTTAGCGGGGGGCCGTCGGGTGAGCAGTTCTTC	CASRFSGGPSGEQFF
once	NA	TRBV10-1	TRBJ2-3	TGCGCCAGCAGCAGACATCCTAGCACAGATACGCAGTATTTT	CASSRHPSTDTQYF
NA	TRBD1	TRBV9	TRBJ2-1	TGTGCCAGCAGCGTAGGAGAAACAGGGGCATCCTACAATGAGCAGTTCTTC	CASSVGETGASYNEQFF
NA	TRBD1	TRBV6-6	TRBJ2-7	TGTGCCAGCAGCTCTACACAGGGGGTCGAGCAGTACTTC	CASSSTQGVEQYF
NA	NA	TRBV28	TRBJ2-1	TGTGCCAGCAGTCTATACTTGACAGATACCCACAATGAGCAGTTCTTC	CASSLYLTDTHNEQFF
NA	NA	TRBV5-1	TRBJ1-1	TGCGCCAGCAGCTTGGTACAGGGAGCCCCTGAAGCTTTCTTT	CASSLVQGAPEAFF
NA	NA	TRBV5-1	TRBJ2-3	TGCGCCAGCCGCTTAGGGGGAACCACAGATACGCAGTATTTT	CASRLGGTTDTQYF
NA	NA	TRBV7-2	TRBJ2-4	TGTGCCAGCAGCTTAGGCAGGGCGTCGGACATTCAGTACTTC	CASSLGRASDIQYF
NA	NA	TRBV7-9	TRBJ1-4	TGTGCCAGCAGCTACAAAGGGAGAGGAGGTGAAAAACTGTTTTTT	CASSYKGRGGEKLFF
NA	TRBD1	TRBV7-2	TRBJ1-2	TGTGCCAGCAGCTTATTCGGGACAGGGGTTGGGTATGGCTACACCTTC	CASSLFGTGVGYGYTF
NA	NA	TRBV19	TRBJ2-7	TGTGCCAGTAGTATTGGCGGGTTGGACGAGCAGTACTTC	CASSIGGLDEQYF
NA	TRBD1	TRBV2	TRBJ1-4	TGTGCCAGCAGATTGACAGGGCTCCGTGAAAAACTGTTTTTT	CASRLTGLREKLFF
NA	NA	TRBV7-9	TRBJ1-2	TGTGCCAGCAGCATAAAACAGGGTCTCTATGGCTACACCTTC	CASSIKQGLYGYTF
NA	TRBD1	TRBV30	TRBJ1-5	TGTGCCTGGAGTGCTCTGTCCGACAGGGATGATCAGCCCCAGCATTTT	CAWSALSDRDDQPQHF
NA	TRBD1	TRBV19	TRBJ2-1	TGTGCCAGTGGACAGGCTCTCGACGATGAGCAGTTCTTC	CASGQALDDEQFF
NA	NA	TRBV2	TRBJ2-2	TGTGCCAGCAGCCCTCGGGGAGGCGGGGAGCTGTTTTTT	CASSPRGGGELFF
NA	NA	TRBV7-8	TRBJ1-1	TGTGCCAGCAGTTCCAGGGGGAACACTGAAGCTTTCTTT	CASSSRGNTEAFF
NA	NA	TRBV10-3	TRBJ2-3	TGTGCCATCAGTGCTTACGGAGACACAGATACGCAGTATTTT	CAISAYGDTDTQYF